Shown below are 32 T cell receptor beta chains from a single sample sequenced in a study of regulatory T cells in long-lasting Graves disease. Arm-PCR of CDR3 regions and iRepertoire HTBI primers were used to build TCR beta libraries. TCRdb reprocessed the multiplex PCR reads via MiXCR and lists one record per CDR3 protein. The sample has 400,000 to 500,000 distinct CDR3 sequences, approximately 23% seen once. The sample's time point: persistent/refractory GD, antithyroid drugs over 5 years with positive TRAb. PBMC RNA served as the TCR library source. The sample in question was peripheral blood mononuclear cells (PBMCs), obtained when the disease was refractory, from a patient treated with antithyroid drugs. The receptor set was obtained from a female donor with Graves disease.

V usage is TRBV19 and J usage is TRBJ2-7, with D possibly matching TRBD1 (6 bases). CDR3 length: 12 amino acids. Per the germline V gene, CDR1 is LNHDA and CDR2 is SQIVND (reference sequence). The V end was cut by 9 bases, the J end by 6 bases, with 15 bases between. The DNA for the CDR3 is TGTGCCAGCCTTAGAATAGGGGGCGAGCAGTACTTC. It encodes CASLRIGGEQYF.

This clonotype was observed at least ten times. The genes are TRBV15 and TRBJ1-1; D not resolved. This CDR3 is 12 amino acids long. CDR1 is LNHNV and CDR2 is YYDKDF in the germline V gene (reference sequence). The V end was cut by 0 bases, the J end by 11 bases, with 10 bases between. CDR3 sequence reads: CATSRDSPRAFF. In nucleotides, the CDR3 is TGTGCCACCAGCAGAGATAGTCCCCGCGCTTTCTTT.

CDR3 in amino acids: CASSQEGSEAFF. In DNA form, the CDR3 reads TGCGCCAGCAGCCAAGAGGGCTCTGAAGCTTTCTTT. V and J are TRBV4-3 and TRBJ1-1; D not certain. Germline values: CDR1 LGHNA, CDR2 YSLEER. The V and J ends lost 0 bases and 6 bases respectively, with 5 bases between them. This CDR3 spans 12 amino acids.

This clonotype occurred many times. This rearrangement joins TRBV7-2 to TRBJ1-5; D uncertain. CDR1 and CDR2 (germline): SGHTA, FQGNSA. The CDR3 spans 14 residues. Trimming shortened V by 5 bases and J by 4 bases, and 12 bases separated the two germline ends. The CDR3 is CASSPTGLNQPQHF. CDR3 DNA sequence: TGTGCCAGCAGCCCAACTGGTCTTAATCAGCCCCAGCATTTT.

About this clonotype: Since a much larger clone is just one base distant, this may be a read error. The chain is built from TRBV6-1 and TRBJ1-1; weak D call: TRBD1 (5 bases). The CDR3 is made up of 13 amino acids. Germline CDR1 and CDR2: MNHNS and SASEGT. Written as DNA, the CDR3 is TGTGCCAGCGCGGCGCCTCCTGGGACTGTAGCTTTCTTT. Translating it yields CASAAPPGTVAFF.

The chain uses TRBV6-2 or TRBV6-3 and TRBJ1-1, with 7 nucleotides matching TRBD1. Looked up from germline, CDR1 is MNHEY and CDR2 is SVGEGT. Losses at the gene ends were 6 bases for V and 7 bases for J; bases not matched to a gene: 11. The CDR3 has 14 residues. In nucleotides, the CDR3 is TGTGCCAGCAGACACACAGGGGATGGGGATGAAGCTTTCTTT. As protein: CASRHTGDGDEAFF.

In its sample, this clonotype was seen many times. This chain connects TRBV27 to TRBJ2-2, with D uncertain. V lost 1 base and J lost 3, with 12 bases in between. This CDR3 spans 16 amino acids. CDR1 and CDR2 (germline): MNHEY, SMNVEV (reference sequence). CDR3 nucleotide sequence: TGTGCCAGCAGTTTATTAGGTGGAGTATACACCGGGGAGCTGTTTTTT. This translates into CASSLLGGVYTGELFF.

This clonotype was recorded at least ten times. The J gene is TRBJ2-7, the V gene TRBV6-1; TRBD1 matches 10 bases. The CDR3 has 15 amino acids. Per germline, CDR1 MNHNS and CDR2 SASEGT. Trimming removed 6 bases from V and 5 bases from J; junction bases left unmatched: 10. The CDR3 bases are TGTGCCAGCAGCCTGACAGGGGGCGCTTCCCACGAGCAGTACTTC. It encodes CASSLTGGASHEQYF.

At least ten counts were recorded for this clonotype. The J gene is TRBJ1-1, the V gene TRBV6-1; 10 bases fit TRBD1. V trimming: 6 bases; J trimming: 3 bases; junction bases outside the gene matches: 1. The CDR3 has 13 residues. CDR1 is MNHNS, CDR2 SASEGT, per germline. The DNA of the CDR3 is TGTGCCAGCAGGACAGGGGGCCACACTGAAGCTTTCTTT. Its protein product is CASRTGGHTEAFF.

There are many counts of this clonotype. V usage is TRBV6-2 or TRBV6-3 and J usage is TRBJ2-1; D gene unclear. This CDR3 comprises 15 residues. Germline CDR1 and CDR2: MNHEY and SVGEGT. V shed 3 bases and J shed 2 bases, with 11 bases lying between them. CDR3 loop: CASSYKGFAYNEQFF. The DNA of the CDR3 is TGTGCCAGCAGTTATAAGGGATTCGCCTACAATGAGCAGTTCTTC.

Many counts were recorded for this clonotype. The CDR3 protein is CASSYQTPEASGYTF. CDR3 sequence (DNA): TGTGCCAGCAGTTACCAGACCCCCGAGGCAAGTGGCTACACCTTC. This sequence joins TRBV6-2 or TRBV6-3 and TRBJ1-2; D remains ambiguous. This CDR3 region has 15 residues. Deletions cut 2 bases from V and 7 bases from J, with 17 bases between. Germline values: CDR1 MNHEY, CDR2 SVGEGT.

The chain combines TRBV7-9 with TRBJ1-5, with D possibly matching TRBD1 (5 bases). This CDR3 region has 16 residues. V shed 0 bases and J shed 0 bases, with 9 bases lying between them. Germline lookup yields CDR1 SEHNR and CDR2 FQNEAQ (reference sequence). Written as DNA, the CDR3 is TGTGCCAGCAGCTTAGCGGGGACCGATAGCAATCAGCCCCAGCATTTT. Its translation is CASSLAGTDSNQPQHF.

This chain links TRBV19 with TRBJ2-2, with 11 bases fitting TRBD2. CDR1 is LNHDA and CDR2 is SQIVND in the germline V gene (reference sequence). The V segment lost 1 base and the J segment 4 bases; nucleotides outside the gene matches: 5. This CDR3 has 17 residues. The CDR3 region is CASSIGLAGGGTGELFF. Written as DNA, the CDR3 is TGTGCCAGTAGTATAGGGCTAGCGGGAGGAGGCACCGGGGAGCTGTTTTTT.

Concerning this clonotype: A much more abundant neighbour one base away suggests this may be a read error. The chain uses TRBV2 and TRBJ2-7; unclear D gene. The CDR3 length is 12 residues. CDR1 SNHLY and CDR2 FYNNEI come from the germline V gene. Trimming removed 11 bases at V and 6 bases at J, with 17 bases between. The CDR3 reads CAGTTHLGEQYF. In DNA form, the CDR3 reads TGTGCCGGCACCACACACCTAGGCGAGCAGTACTTC.

In its sample, this clonotype was seen many times. The V and J genes are TRBV20-1 and TRBJ1-5, with D hard to call. The CDR3 is 14 residues long. The V gene lost 2 bases and the J gene lost 0 bases, with 8 bases spanning the gap. CDR1 DFQATT and CDR2 SNEGSKA come from the germline V gene (reference sequence). The CDR3 DNA reads as TGCAGTGCTAGATCGGGGAATAGCAATCAGCCCCAGCATTTT. This encodes CSARSGNSNQPQHF.

The V and J genes are TRBV30 and TRBJ1-4; no reliable D call. CDR3 length: 14 amino acids. Trimming removed 3 bases at V and 6 bases at J, with 14 bases between. Germline assignment: CDR1 GTSNPN and CDR2 SVGIG (reference sequence). The CDR3 is CAWSRTDLYEKLFF. CDR3 DNA sequence: TGTGCCTGGAGCCGGACGGATCTCTATGAAAAACTGTTTTTT.

This clonotype was recorded many times. The CDR3 nucleotides read TGTGCCAGCAGCGGGTCAAGAGGGACCGGGGAGCTGTTTTTT. Residues: CASSGSRGTGELFF. This chain uses TRBV2 with TRBJ2-2; D perhaps matches TRBD2 (5 bases). CDR3 length equals 14 residues. Germline V CDR1 and CDR2: SNHLY, FYNNEI. V lost 6 bases to trimming and J lost 5 bases, with 13 bases between them.

This clonotype occurred a few times. The chain is built from TRBV24-1 and TRBJ1-5, with 7 bases lining up with TRBD1. Germline loops: CDR1 KGHDR, CDR2 SFDVKD. The CDR3 totals 16 residues. Trimming removed 4 bases from V and 3 bases from J; junction bases left unmatched: 8. The CDR3 coding sequence is TGTGCCACCAGTGACTCCGGGACAGAGAACAATCAGCCCCAGCATTTT. Residues: CATSDSGTENNQPQHF.

Concerning this clonotype: A far larger clone differs by one base, so this is likely a read error. The chain carries TRBV10-3 and TRBJ2-2; 9 bases match TRBD1. Losses at the gene ends were 3 bases for V and 6 bases for J; bases not matched to a gene: 5. CDR3 length equals 15 residues. Germline CDR1 reads ENHRY; CDR2 reads SYGVKD. CDR3 coding DNA: TGTGCCATCAGTGATCAGGGACAGGGACCCGGGGAGCTGTTTTTT. Protein: CAISDQGQGPGELFF.

V is TRBV12-3 or TRBV12-4 and J is TRBJ2-7; D might be TRBD1 (6 bases). This CDR3 region has 13 residues. Between the trimmed V and J ends, which lost 2 bases and 7 bases, there was a span of 12 bases. In nucleotides, the CDR3 is TGTGCCAGCAGTTTACAGGGGCTACGGGAGCAGTACTTC. It encodes CASSLQGLREQYF.

This clonotype was counted between two and nine times. V and J are TRBV29-1 and TRBJ2-5; the match to TRBD2 covers 11 bases. Germline CDR1 SQVTM, CDR2 ANQGSEA. Trimming took 8 bases from V and 2 from J; bases not matched to a gene: 4. The CDR3 loop spans 13 amino acids. DNA of the CDR3: TGCAGCTTGAGACTAGCGGGACAAGAGACCCAGTACTTC. Translating it yields CSLRLAGQETQYF. Full variable domain (outside the CDR3, taken from reference TRBV29-1 and TRBJ2-5): SAVISQKPSRDICQRGTSLTIQCQVDSQVTMMFWYRQQPGQSLTLIATANQGSEATYESGFVIDKFPISRPNLTFSTLTVSNMSPEDSSIYLCSLRLAGQETQYFGPGTRLLVL.

This clonotype was seen a handful of times. The chain links TRBV29-1 to TRBJ1-2; D gene uncertain. The CDR3 consists of 8 residues. In germline, CDR1 is SQVTM, CDR2 ANQGSEA. CDR3: CAAYGYTF. The CDR3 nucleotides are TGCGCCGCATATGGCTACACCTTC.

This clonotype was seen a few times. DNA of the CDR3: TGTGCCAGCAGGGGGGTGGGCTATTCACCCCTCCACTTT. Amino acid sequence: CASRGVGYSPLHF. V gene TRBV3-1 combines with J gene TRBJ1-6; D perhaps matches TRBD1 (5 bases). Deletions cut 6 bases from V and 8 bases from J, with 11 bases between. The CDR3 spans 13 residues. In germline, CDR1 is LGHDT, CDR2 YNNKEL (reference sequence).

The sample holds many counts of this clonotype. This chain links TRBV29-1 with TRBJ1-4, with D possibly being TRBD1 (5 bases). Germline CDR1 SQVTM, CDR2 ANQGSEA. Trimming shortened V by 0 bases and J by 7 bases, and 15 bases separated the two germline ends. There are 15 residues in the CDR3. In nucleotides, the CDR3 is TGCAGCGTTGAAGAAGGGGTCGGCCAGCGTGAAAAACTGTTTTTT. Protein sequence: CSVEEGVGQREKLFF.

V gene TRBV28 combines with J gene TRBJ2-1, with 8 bases fitting TRBD2. The CDR3 contains 13 residues. J was trimmed by 9 bases and V by 8 bases; bases with no gene match: 9. Germline assignment: CDR1 MDHEN and CDR2 SYDVKM. CDR3 in amino acids: CASGTGGGGEQFF. For the CDR3, the DNA is TGTGCCAGCGGTACCGGGGGGGGGGGTGAGCAGTTCTTC.

Here the CDR3 reads CASSYSGIGRETQYF. CDR3 DNA sequence: TGTGCCAGCAGTTACTCAGGAATAGGGCGGGAGACCCAGTACTTC. The chain combines TRBV6-5 with TRBJ2-5, with D uncertain. V gave up 0 bases and J gave up 5 bases, with 13 bases separating them. The CDR3 is 15 residues long. Germline loops: CDR1 MNHEY, CDR2 SVGAGI.

This clonotype appeared many times. The chain links TRBV15 to TRBJ1-1; a weak D match, TRBD1 (6 bases). The germline V gene encodes CDR1 LNHNV and CDR2 YYDKDF (reference sequence). Trimming shortened V by 4 bases and J by 8 bases, and 20 bases separated the two germline ends. The CDR3 totals 15 residues. The CDR3 nucleotides are TGTGCCACCAGCATCCGAAAATCAGGGGTCTCAGAAGCTTTCTTT. Protein product: CATSIRKSGVSEAFF. The variable domain in full, completed from reference TRBV15 and TRBJ1-1, reads DAMVIQNPRYQVTQFGKPVTLSCSQTLNHNVMYWYQQKSSQAPKLLFHYYDKDFNNEADTPDNFQSRRPNTSFCFLDIRSPGLGDTAMYLCATSIRKSGVSEAFFGQGTRLTVV.

In this sample, this clonotype turned up a few times. The junction does not match germline at one end; this may be a read error. The chain is built from TRBV4-1 and TRBJ2-5; maybe TRBD1 (5 bases). The CDR3 contains 15 residues. Germline loops: CDR1 MGHRA, CDR2 YSYEKL. CDR3 protein: CASSKDQGTRETQYF. CDR3 sequence (DNA): TGCGCCAGCAGCAAAGACCAGGGTACACGAGAGACCCAGTACTTC.

This chain uses TRBV19 with TRBJ1-5; 7 bases are shared with TRBD1. Germline V gene data show CDR1 as LNHDA and CDR2 as SQIVND (reference sequence). The CDR3 is made up of 15 amino acids. Germline trimming cut 5 bases from V and 5 bases from J; bases unmatched to any gene: 9. In nucleotides, the CDR3 is TGTGCCAGTAGTTCCGACCACAGGGGAGATCAGCCCCAGCATTTT. This sequence encodes CASSSDHRGDQPQHF.

This clonotype came up a few times. The chain has TRBV7-8 and TRBJ2-1; D not certain. Deletions cut 5 bases from V and 6 bases from J, with 14 bases between. Germline loops: CDR1 SGHVS, CDR2 FQNEAQ. This CDR3 contains 14 residues. The CDR3 protein is CASSTRPATNEQFF. The CDR3, as DNA: TGTGCCAGCAGCACCCGGCCAGCCACCAATGAGCAGTTCTTC.

This clonotype was detected a few times. The chain uses TRBV29-1 and TRBJ1-2; D unresolved. The CDR3 has 11 amino acids. The germline CDR1 and CDR2 sequences are SQVTM and ANQGSEA. V lost 4 bases and J 3 bases, leaving 6 bases between the germline ends. The CDR3 region has the DNA TGCAGCGTTGTAGAGTACTATGGCTACACCTTC. Amino acids: CSVVEYYGYTF. Based on the CDR3 plus reference TRBV29-1 and TRBJ1-2, the full variable domain is SAVISQKPSRDICQRGTSLTIQCQVDSQVTMMFWYRQQPGQSLTLIATANQGSEATYESGFVIDKFPISRPNLTFSTLTVSNMSPEDSSIYLCSVVEYYGYTFGSGTRLTVV.

About this clonotype itself: A clone one base away is much larger, so this may be a read error. V usage is TRBV6-2 or TRBV6-3 and J usage is TRBJ2-5; TRBD2 is a possible D gene (6 bases). Germline CDR1 is MNHEY and CDR2 is SVGEGT. The CDR3 loop spans 16 amino acids. The CDR3 here is CASRPRTTILQGTQYF. The DNA of the CDR3 is TGTGCCAGCAGGCCGAGGACTACCATCCTCCAAGGGACCCAGTACTTC.